The clone carrying this TCR beta chain was picked up one time. V was shortened by 1 base and J by 4 bases, with 6 bases between the two germline ends. Looked up from germline, CDR1 is LGHNA and CDR2 is YSLEER. The CDR3 covers 13 residues. Authors' processing steps: Researchers report that nucleated cell counts were estimated from reference gene primer amplification. Some clones are missing from TCRdb's copy, which holds only in-frame ones; the method was immunoSEQ multiplex PCR. D and trimming were read from the DNA, whereas the V and J calls and clone size are those reported in that table. The table shows around 28,000 clones, with about 80% occurring only once. The data are from a study of blood T cell repertoires in COVID-19. About the research overall: There were acute and convalescent COVID-19 samples, and they came from the United States, Italy and Spain. T cells, B-cell-depleted T cells, or PBMCs provided the cDNA or gDNA that served as material.

The source is a man between 65 and 79 years old with active COVID-19. The chain has TRBV4-3 and TRBJ2-3, with unresolved D. The material sequenced was peripheral blood. The CDR3 DNA reads as TGCGCCAGCAGCCAAGGCCAGGCAGATACGCAGTATTTT. Translation gives CASSQGQADTQYF.